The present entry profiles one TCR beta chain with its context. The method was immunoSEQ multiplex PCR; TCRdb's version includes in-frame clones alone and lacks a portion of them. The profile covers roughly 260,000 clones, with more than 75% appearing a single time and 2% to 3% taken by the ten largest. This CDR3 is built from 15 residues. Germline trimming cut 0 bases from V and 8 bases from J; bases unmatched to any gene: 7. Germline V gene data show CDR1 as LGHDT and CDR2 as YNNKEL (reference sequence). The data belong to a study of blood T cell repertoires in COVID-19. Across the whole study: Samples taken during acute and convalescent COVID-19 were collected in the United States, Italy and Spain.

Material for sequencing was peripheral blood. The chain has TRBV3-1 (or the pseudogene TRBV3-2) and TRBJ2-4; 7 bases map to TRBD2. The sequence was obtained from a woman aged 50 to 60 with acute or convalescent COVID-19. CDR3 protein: CASSQDKAGRDIQYF. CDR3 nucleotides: TGTGCCAGCAGCCAAGATAAGGCGGGGAGGGACATTCAGTACTTC.